This T cell receptor beta chain comes out of a study of T cells after yellow fever vaccination (dated by TCRdb to the late 2010s). About the study as a whole: Libraries from fractions with low cell numbers were prepared with the SMART-Seq v4 Ultra Low Input RNA kit. Two healthy male donors made up the cohort, one aged 18 to 30 years and the other aged 30 to 39 years. To track T-cell clones before and after primary and booster YFV17D yellow fever vaccination, bulk TCR alpha and beta repertoires were sequenced longitudinally. Blood samples were taken at several timepoints before and after primary and secondary immunization, and bulk PBMC replicates and cell subsets were isolated.

Findings and caveats that apply to the study as a whole: Compared with the primary T-cell response, the secondary T-cell response was weaker but faster, peaking on day 5 rather than day 15. Only a couple of donors were included in the study, so the extent to which the findings can be generalized is limited. A small share of clonotypes was detected in both CD4 and CD8 compartments, with the overlap likely arising from convergent recombination. Most clones expanded after primary vaccination (around 97% of CD4 and 80% to 90% of CD8) were re-detected after the booster, suggesting that broad memory maintenance occurred. Computational filtering was required because FACS-sorted repertoires could contain abundant contaminating clonotypes from the bulk population.

CDR1 and CDR2, per the germline V gene (reference sequence), are MNHEY and SMNVEV. The CDR3, from cysteine to phenylalanine, totals 12 residues. CDR3 DNA is the only sequence kept; it has 36 bases, read in frame from the first base. Trimming at the junction amounts to 4 bases on V and 4 bases on J, and the germline ends lie 7 bases apart. TCR cDNA was synthesized by 5'RACE template switching, which introduced a universal primer site and unique molecular identifiers. cDNA synthesis was primed from both the TCR alpha and TCR beta constant segments. Libraries were amplified in two PCR steps, with sample barcodes and sequencing adapters added in the second step. Sequencing of libraries was performed on Illumina HiSeq 2500 (2x100 bp) or NovaSeq (2x150 bp). The source study handled its data this way. MIGEC was used to demultiplex reads and collapse the reads into UMI consensus sequences, and MiXCR was used for V(D)J alignment. Using edgeR on replicate PBMC samples, clonotypes were called vaccine-responding if FDR was below 0.01 and the log2 fold change was above 5 up to day 15. Each bulk clonotype was labeled CD4 or CD8 based on which sequenced repertoire, CD4 or CD8, contained the clonotype at higher abundance. The public reads were run again by TCRdb, first through fastp at Q25 and then through MiXCR, and only productive beta chains were kept. Identical CDR3 protein sequences are pooled into one entry, listed with their most common genes and DNA. These V and J calls rely on TCRdb rather than the paper's analysis. This sample comprises hundreds of thousands of distinct CDR3 sequences, 13% of them detected only once. Around 15% of the sample is taken by the ten largest.

In regard to this clonotype: Its recognized antigen is unknown. Base-call qualities are not available, and no considerably larger clone is one nucleotide away.

The sample's treatment or condition, from its label and the paper: live attenuated yellow fever vaccine strain. At every blood-draw timepoint, two biological replicates of bulk PBMCs were collected. PBMCs were isolated from peripheral blood using a standard Ficoll-Paque protocol. RNA was extracted with TriZol from bulk PBMCs, CD4 and CD8 fractions, and dextramer-positive and dextramer-negative fractions. The input for sequencing was PBMCs, taken on the day of the yellow fever booster vaccination. The receptor chain draws on TRBV27 and TRBJ1-2, with the D gene not clear enough to name. The source of this sequence is a man aged 30-40 years who received the YFV17D yellow fever vaccine. The base sequence is TGTGCCAGCAGTTCTTCTTCCTATGGCTACACCTTC. It codes for CASSSSSYGYTF.